This T cell receptor beta chain derives from a study of blood T cell repertoires in COVID-19. Study in general: From T cells, B-cell-depleted T cells, or PBMCs came the material, which was cDNA or gDNA.

V lost 5 bases to trimming and J lost 9 bases; unmatched junction nucleotides: 4. CDR1 and CDR2 from the germline V gene are SGHTA and FQGTGA. The CDR3 length is 12 residues. As processed by the authors: Amplification of reference gene primers provided the estimated nucleated cell counts. Sequencing used immunoSEQ multiplex PCR; TCRdb keeps in-frame clones, though not all of them. V and J calls plus clone size are reproduced from that table; the DNA served to infer D and trimming. The table records 250,000 to 300,000 clones, roughly 83% of them present only once. The TCR sequence derives from a man aged 55-75 years who had recovered from COVID-19. Sequencing was done on a sample of peripheral blood. V gene TRBV7-3 combines with J gene TRBJ2-1; the match to TRBD2 covers 7 bases. The CDR3 DNA reads TGTGCCAGCAGCCCTCCGGGGGGTGAGCAGTTCTTC. Its protein product is CASSPPGGEQFF.